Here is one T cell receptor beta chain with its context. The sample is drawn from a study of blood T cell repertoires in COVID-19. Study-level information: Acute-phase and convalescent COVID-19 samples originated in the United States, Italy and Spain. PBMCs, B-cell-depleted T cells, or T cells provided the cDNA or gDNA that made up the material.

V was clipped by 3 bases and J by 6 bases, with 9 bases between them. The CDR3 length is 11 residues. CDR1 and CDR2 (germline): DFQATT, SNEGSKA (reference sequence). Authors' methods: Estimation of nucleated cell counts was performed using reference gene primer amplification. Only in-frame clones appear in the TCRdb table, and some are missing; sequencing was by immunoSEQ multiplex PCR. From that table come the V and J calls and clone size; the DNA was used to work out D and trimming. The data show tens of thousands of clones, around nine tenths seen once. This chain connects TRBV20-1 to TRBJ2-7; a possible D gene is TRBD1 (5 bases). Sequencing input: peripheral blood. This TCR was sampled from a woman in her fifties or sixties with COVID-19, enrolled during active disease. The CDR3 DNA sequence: TGCAGTGCTAGCAGGGCCGGCGAGCAGTACTTC. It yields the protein CSASRAGEQYF.